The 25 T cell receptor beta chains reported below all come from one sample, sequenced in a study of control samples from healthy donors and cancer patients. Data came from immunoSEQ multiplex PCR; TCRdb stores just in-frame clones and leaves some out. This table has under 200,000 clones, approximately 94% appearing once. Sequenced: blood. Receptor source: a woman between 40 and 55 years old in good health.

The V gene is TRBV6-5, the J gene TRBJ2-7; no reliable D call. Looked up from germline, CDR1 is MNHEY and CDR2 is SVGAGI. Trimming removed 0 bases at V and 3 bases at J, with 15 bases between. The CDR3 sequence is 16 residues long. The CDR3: CASSYSLKRHGYEQYF. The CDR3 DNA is TGTGCCAGCAGTTACTCCCTAAAGAGGCATGGCTACGAGCAGTACTTC.

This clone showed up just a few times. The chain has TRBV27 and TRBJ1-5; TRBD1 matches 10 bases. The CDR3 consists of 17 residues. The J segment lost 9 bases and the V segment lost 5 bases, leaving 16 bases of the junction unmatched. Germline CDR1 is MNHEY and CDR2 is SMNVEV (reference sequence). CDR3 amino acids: CASSVRLSGTGDSPQHF. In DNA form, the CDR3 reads TGTGCCAGCAGTGTAAGGCTTTCCGGGACAGGGGATTCGCCCCAGCATTTT.

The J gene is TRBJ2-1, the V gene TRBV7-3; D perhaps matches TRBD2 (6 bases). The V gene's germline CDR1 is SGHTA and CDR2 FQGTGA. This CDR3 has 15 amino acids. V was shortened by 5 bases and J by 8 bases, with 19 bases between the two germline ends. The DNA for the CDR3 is TGTGCCAGCAGCCTCGGGACTGGTCGAGCGGATGAGCAGTTCTTC. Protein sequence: CASSLGTGRADEQFF.

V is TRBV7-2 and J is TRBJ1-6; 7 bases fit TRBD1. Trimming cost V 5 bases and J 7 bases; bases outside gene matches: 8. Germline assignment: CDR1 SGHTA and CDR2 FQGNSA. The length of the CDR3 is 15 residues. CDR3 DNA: TGTGCCAGCAGCCCAGGGGCCAGGGGGAATTCACCCCTCCACTTT. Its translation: CASSPGARGNSPLHF.

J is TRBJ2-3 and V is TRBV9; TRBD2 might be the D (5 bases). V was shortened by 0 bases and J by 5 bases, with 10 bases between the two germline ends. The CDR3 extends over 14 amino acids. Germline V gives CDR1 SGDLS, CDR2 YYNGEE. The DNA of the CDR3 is TGTGCCAGCAGCGTAGGTCTAGCAGGAGATACGCAGTATTTT. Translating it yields CASSVGLAGDTQYF.

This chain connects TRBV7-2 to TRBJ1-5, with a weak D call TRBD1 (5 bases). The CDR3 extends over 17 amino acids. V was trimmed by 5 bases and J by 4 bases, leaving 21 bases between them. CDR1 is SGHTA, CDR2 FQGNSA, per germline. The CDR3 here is CASSIVQGGGLNQPQHF. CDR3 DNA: TGTGCCAGCAGCATAGTCCAGGGTGGCGGCCTTAATCAGCCCCAGCATTTT.

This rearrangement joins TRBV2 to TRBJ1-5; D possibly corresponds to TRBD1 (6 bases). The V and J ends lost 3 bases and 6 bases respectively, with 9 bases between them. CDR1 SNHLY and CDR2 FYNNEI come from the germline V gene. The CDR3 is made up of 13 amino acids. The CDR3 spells CASSERQAQPQHF. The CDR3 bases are TGTGCCAGCAGTGAGAGACAGGCTCAGCCCCAGCATTTT.

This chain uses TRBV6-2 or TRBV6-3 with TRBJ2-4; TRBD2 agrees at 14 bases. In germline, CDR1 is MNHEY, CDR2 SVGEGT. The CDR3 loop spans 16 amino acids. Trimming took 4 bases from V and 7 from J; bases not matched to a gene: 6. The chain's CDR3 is CASSSWTSGGFNIQYF. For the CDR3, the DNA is TGTGCCAGCAGTTCCTGGACTAGCGGGGGGTTTAACATTCAGTACTTC.

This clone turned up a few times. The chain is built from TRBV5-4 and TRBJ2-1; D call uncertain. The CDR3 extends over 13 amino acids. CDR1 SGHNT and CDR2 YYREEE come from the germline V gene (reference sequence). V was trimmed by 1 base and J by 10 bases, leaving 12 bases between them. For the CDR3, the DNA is TGTGCCAGCAGCTTGAGGATTGCAGACGAGCAGTTCTTC. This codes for CASSLRIADEQFF.

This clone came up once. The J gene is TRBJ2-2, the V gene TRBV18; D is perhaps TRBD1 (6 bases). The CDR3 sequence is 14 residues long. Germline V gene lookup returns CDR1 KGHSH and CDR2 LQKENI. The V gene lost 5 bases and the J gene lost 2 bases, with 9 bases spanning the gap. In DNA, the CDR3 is TGTGCCAGCTCAGAACAGGGAAACACCGGGGAGCTGTTTTTT. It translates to CASSEQGNTGELFF.

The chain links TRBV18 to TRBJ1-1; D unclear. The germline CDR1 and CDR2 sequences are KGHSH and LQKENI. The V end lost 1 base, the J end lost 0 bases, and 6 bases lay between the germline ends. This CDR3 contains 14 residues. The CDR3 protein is CASSPRQLNTEAFF. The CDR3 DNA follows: TGTGCCAGCTCACCACGGCAGTTGAACACTGAAGCTTTCTTT.

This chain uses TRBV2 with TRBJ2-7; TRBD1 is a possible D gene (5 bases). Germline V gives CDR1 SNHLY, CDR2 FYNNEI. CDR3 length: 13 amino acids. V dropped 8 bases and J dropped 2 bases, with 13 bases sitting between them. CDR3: CASLRENAYEQYF. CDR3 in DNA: TGTGCCAGCCTCAGGGAAAACGCCTACGAGCAGTACTTC. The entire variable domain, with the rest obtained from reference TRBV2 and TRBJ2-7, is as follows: EPEVTQTPSHQVTQMGQEVILRCVPISNHLYFYWYRQILGQKVEFLVSFYNNEISEKSEIFDDQFSVERPDGSNFTLKIRSTKLEDSAMYFCASLRENAYEQYFGPGTRLTVT.

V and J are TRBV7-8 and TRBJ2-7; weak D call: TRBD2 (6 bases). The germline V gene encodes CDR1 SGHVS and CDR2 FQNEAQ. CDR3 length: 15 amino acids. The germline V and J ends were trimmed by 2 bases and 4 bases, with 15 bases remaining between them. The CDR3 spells CASSLRGTRGYEQYF. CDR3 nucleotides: TGTGCCAGCAGCTTAAGAGGTACCCGGGGGTACGAGCAGTACTTC.

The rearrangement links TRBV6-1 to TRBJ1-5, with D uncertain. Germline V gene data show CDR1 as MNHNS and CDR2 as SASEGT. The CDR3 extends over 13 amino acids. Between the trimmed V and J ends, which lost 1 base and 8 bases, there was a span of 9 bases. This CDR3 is CASSEVPGEPQHF. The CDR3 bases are TGTGCCAGCAGTGAAGTCCCAGGAGAGCCCCAGCATTTT.

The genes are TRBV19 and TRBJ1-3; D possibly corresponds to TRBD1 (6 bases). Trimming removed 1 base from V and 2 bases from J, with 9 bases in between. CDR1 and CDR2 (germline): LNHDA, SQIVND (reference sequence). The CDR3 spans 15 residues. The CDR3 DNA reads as TGTGCCAGTAGTATAGGGCCAGGGGCTGGAAACACCATATATTTT. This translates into CASSIGPGAGNTIYF. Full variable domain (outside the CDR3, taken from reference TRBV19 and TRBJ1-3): DGGITQSPKYLFRKEGQNVTLSCEQNLNHDAMYWYRQDPGQGLRLIYYSQIVNDFQKGDIAEGYSVSREKKESFPLTVTSAQKNPTAFYLCASSIGPGAGNTIYFGEGSWLTVV.

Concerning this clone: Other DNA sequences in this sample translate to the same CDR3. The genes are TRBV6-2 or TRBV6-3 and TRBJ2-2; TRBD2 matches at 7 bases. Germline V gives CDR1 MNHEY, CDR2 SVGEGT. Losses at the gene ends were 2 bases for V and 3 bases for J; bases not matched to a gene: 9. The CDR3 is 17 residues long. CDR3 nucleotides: TGTGCCAGCAGTTACGCCGGGGGAGGGCCCGACACCGGGGAGCTGTTTTTT. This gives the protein CASSYAGGGPDTGELFF.

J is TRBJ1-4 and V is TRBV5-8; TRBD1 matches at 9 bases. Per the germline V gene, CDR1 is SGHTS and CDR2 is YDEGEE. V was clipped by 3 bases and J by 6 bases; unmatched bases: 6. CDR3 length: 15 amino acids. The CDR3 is CASSSGGQGDEKLFF. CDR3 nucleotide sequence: TGTGCCAGCAGCTCCGGGGGACAGGGCGATGAAAAACTGTTTTTT.

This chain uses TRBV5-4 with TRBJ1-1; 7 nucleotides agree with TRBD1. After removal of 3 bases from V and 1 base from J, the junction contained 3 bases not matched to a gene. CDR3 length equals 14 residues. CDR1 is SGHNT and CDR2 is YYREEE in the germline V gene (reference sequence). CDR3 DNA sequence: TGTGCCAGCAGCTCAGGGGGTCGGAACACTGAAGCTTTCTTT. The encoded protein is CASSSGGRNTEAFF.

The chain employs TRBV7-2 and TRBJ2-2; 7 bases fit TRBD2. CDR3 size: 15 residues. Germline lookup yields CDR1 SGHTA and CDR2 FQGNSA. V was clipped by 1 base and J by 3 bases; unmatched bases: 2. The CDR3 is CASSLVAGDTGELFF. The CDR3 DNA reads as TGTGCCAGCAGCTTAGTTGCGGGAGACACCGGGGAGCTGTTTTTT.

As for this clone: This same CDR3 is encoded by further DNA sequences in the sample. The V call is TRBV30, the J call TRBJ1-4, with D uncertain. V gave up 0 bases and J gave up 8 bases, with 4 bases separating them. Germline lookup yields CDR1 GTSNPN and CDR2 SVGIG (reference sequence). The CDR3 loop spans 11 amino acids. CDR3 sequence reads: CAWSVGEKLFF. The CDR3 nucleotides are TGTGCCTGGAGTGTTGGAGAAAAACTGTTTTTT. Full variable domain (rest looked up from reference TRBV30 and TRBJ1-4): SQTIHQWPATLVQPVGSPLSLECTVEGTSNPNLYWYRQAAGRGLQLLFYSVGIGQISSEVPQNLSASRPQDRQFILSSKKLLLSDSGFYLCAWSVGEKLFFGSGTQLSVL.

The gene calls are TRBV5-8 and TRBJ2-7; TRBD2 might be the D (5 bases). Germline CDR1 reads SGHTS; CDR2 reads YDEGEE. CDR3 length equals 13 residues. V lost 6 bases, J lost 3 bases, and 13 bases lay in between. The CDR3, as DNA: TGTGCCAGCACCCGAGGGAGAAGCTACGAGCAGTACTTC. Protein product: CASTRGRSYEQYF.

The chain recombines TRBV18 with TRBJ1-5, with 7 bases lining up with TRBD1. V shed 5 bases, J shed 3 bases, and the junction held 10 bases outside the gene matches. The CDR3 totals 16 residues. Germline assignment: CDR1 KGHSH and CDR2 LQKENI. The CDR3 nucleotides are TGTGCCAGCTCATATGGGACAGCTGCCCTCAATCAGCCCCAGCATTTT. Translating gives CASSYGTAALNQPQHF.

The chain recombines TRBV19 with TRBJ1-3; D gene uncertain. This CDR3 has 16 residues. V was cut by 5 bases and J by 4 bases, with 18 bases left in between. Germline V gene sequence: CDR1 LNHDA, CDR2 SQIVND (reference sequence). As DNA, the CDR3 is TGTGCCAGTAGTGCCCTCGACTCTGGACGAGGAAACACCATATATTTT. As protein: CASSALDSGRGNTIYF.

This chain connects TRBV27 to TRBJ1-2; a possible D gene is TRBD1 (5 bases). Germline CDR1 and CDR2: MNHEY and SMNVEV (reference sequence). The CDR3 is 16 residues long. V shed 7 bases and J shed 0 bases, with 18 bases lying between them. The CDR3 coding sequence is TGTGCCAGCACCTTAACCTGGGACGGAGCTAACTATGGCTACACCTTC. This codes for CASTLTWDGANYGYTF.

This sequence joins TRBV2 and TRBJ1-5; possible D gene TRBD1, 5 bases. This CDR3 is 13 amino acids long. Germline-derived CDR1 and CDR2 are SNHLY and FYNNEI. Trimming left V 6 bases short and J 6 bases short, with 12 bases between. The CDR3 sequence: CASSAQGFQPQHF. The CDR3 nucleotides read TGTGCCAGCAGCGCCCAGGGATTTCAGCCCCAGCATTTT.